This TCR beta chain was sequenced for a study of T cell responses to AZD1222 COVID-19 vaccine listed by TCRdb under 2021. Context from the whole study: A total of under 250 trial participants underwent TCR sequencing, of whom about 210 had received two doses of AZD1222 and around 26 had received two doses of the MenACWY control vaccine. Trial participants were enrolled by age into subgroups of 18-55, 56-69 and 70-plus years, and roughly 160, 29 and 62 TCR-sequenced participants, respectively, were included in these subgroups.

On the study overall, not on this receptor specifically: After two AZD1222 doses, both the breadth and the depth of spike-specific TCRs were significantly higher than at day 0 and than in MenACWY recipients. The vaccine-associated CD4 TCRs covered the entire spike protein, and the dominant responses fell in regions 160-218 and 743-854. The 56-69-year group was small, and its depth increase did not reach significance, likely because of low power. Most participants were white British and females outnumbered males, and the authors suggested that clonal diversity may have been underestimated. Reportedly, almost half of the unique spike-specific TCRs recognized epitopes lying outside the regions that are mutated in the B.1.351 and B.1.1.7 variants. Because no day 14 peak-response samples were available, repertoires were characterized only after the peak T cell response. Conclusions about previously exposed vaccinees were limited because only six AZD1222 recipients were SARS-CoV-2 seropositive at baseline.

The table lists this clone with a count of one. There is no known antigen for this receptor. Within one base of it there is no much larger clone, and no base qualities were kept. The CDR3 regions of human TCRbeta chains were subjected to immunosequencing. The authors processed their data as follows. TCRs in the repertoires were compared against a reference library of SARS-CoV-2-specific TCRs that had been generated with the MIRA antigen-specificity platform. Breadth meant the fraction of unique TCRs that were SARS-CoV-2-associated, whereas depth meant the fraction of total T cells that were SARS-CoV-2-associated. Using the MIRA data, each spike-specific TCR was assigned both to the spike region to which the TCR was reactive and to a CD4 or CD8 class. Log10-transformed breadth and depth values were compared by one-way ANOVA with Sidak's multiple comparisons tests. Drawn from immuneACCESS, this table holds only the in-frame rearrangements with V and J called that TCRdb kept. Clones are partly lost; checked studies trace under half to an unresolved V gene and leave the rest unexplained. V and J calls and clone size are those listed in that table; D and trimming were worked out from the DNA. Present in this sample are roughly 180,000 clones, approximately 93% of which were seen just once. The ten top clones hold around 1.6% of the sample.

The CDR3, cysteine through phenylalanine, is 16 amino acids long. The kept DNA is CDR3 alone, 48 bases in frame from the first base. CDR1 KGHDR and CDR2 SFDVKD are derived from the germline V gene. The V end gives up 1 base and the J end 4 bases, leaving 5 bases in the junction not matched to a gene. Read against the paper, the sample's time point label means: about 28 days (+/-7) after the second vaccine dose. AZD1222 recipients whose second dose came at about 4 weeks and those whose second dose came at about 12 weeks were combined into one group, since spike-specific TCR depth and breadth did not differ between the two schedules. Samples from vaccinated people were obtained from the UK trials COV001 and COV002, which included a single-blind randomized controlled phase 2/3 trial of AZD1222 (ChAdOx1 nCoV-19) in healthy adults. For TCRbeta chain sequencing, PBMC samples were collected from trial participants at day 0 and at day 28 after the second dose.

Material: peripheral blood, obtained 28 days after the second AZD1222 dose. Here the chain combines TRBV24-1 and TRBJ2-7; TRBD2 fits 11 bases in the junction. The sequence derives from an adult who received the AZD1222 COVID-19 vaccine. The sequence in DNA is TGTGCCACCAGTGATTTTCGGGCTAGCGGGAGGTACGAGCAGTACTTC. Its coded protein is CATSDFRASGRYEQYF.